This is a list of T cell receptor beta chains from one sample in a study of shared clonotypes between healthy human individuals. Libraries were prepared by immunoSEQ multiplex PCR; TCRdb keeps only in-frame clonotypes and omits some of them. The sample lists some 1,900,000 clones; just under 95% were seen once. Material for sequencing was naive CD8+ T cells sorted from blood. The receptors come from a man aged 18 to 29 in good health. The CDR3 runs from the conserved cysteine through the conserved F or W. D genes are given only for firm matches. Only part of the rows carry a size: once, few, many, or a class if the clone is expanded.

NA	NA	TRBV2	TRBJ1-5	CASSEEASGGPQHF	TGTGCCAGCAGTGAAGAAGCGTCCGGCGGGCCCCAGCATTTT
NA	NA	TRBV9	TRBJ2-1	CASSVMANEQFF	TGTGCCAGCAGCGTAATGGCTAATGAGCAGTTCTTC
once	TRBD1	TRBV7-6	TRBJ1-2	CASSLAHEGQLNGYTF	TGTGCCAGCAGCTTAGCCCACGAGGGACAGCTGAATGGCTACACCTTC
NA	TRBD2	TRBV28	TRBJ2-7	CASTVAGVGEQYF	TGTGCCAGCACCGTAGCGGGAGTTGGGGAGCAGTACTTC
few	NA	TRBV20-1	TRBJ2-7	CSAPDGYEQYF	TGCAGTGCTCCGGACGGGTACGAGCAGTACTTC
NA	NA	TRBV2	TRBJ2-7	CASRASDYEQYF	TGTGCCAGCAGGGCTAGCGACTACGAGCAGTACTTC
NA	NA	TRBV5-5	TRBJ1-6	CASSLGAGEDPLHF	TGTGCCAGCAGCTTGGGTGCAGGGGAGGACCCCCTCCACTTT
NA	NA	TRBV9	TRBJ2-7	CASSVYQVPGEQYF	TGTGCCAGCAGCGTGTACCAGGTCCCTGGCGAGCAGTACTTC
once	TRBD1	TRBV4-1	TRBJ1-1	CASSAGQGADEAFF	TGCGCCAGCAGCGCAGGACAGGGGGCTGATGAAGCTTTCTTT
NA	NA	TRBV11-2	TRBJ2-5	CASSLTETQYF	TGTGCCAGCAGCCTAACGGAGACCCAGTACTTC
NA	NA	TRBV5-1	TRBJ1-1	CASSETRNTEAFF	TGCGCCAGCAGCGAGACACGGAACACTGAAGCTTTCTTT
NA	NA	TRBV10-3	TRBJ2-3	CAISVGGRTDTQYF	TGTGCCATCAGTGTCGGGGGCAGGACAGATACGCAGTATTTT
NA	TRBD2	TRBV6-5	TRBJ2-1	CASSYSGGMGNEQFF	TGTGCCAGCAGTTACAGCGGGGGGATGGGGAATGAGCAGTTCTTC
NA	NA	TRBV7-2	TRBJ2-1	CASSLEDWDEQFF	TGTGCCAGCAGCTTAGAGGATTGGGATGAGCAGTTCTTC
NA	NA	TRBV6-5	TRBJ2-2	CASSFGTRTGELFF	TGTGCCAGCAGTTTCGGGACTCGCACAGGAGAGCTGTTTTTT
NA	TRBD1	TRBV4-1	TRBJ2-7	CASSQATRPDREIYEQYF	TGCGCCAGCAGCCAAGCTACCCGACCGGACAGGGAAATCTACGAGCAGTACTTC
NA	NA	TRBV2	TRBJ1-1	CASSEDLMNTEAFF	TGTGCCAGCAGTGAGGACCTTATGAACACTGAAGCTTTCTTT